This T cell receptor beta chain was profiled in a study of tumor-infiltrating lymphocytes in oesophageal squamous cell carcinoma. TCRdb processed the PCR reads anew with MiXCR; each CDR3 protein has one entry. The sample has around 18,000 distinct CDR3 sequences, under 45% seen once; the top ten hold 25% to 35%. V shed 1 base and J 4 bases; nucleotides not matched to a gene: 6. This CDR3 comprises 16 residues. The germline V gene has CDR1 LGHNA and CDR2 YNFKEQ. The V gene is TRBV4-2, the J gene TRBJ2-1; 8 positions match TRBD2. The sample taken for sequencing was esophageal tumor tissue. The receptor was derived from a male donor with esophageal squamous cell carcinoma. CDR3 DNA sequence: TGTGCCAGCAGCCAAGGTTCGGGGGGGTTTTACAATGAGCAGTTCTTC. It specifies CASSQGSGGFYNEQFF.